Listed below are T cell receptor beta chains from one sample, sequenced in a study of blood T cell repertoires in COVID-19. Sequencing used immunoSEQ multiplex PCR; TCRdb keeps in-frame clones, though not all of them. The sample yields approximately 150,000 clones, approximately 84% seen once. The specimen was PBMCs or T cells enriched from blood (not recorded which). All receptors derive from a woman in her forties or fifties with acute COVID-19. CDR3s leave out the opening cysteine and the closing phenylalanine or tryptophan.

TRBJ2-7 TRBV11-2 ASSLAPGDSYEQY
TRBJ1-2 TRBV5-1 ASSLAVGRGPMGGYT
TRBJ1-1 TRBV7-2 ASSSNRVATEAF
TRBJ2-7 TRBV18 ASSPGQGSSYEQY
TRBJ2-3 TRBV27 ASSEIAVLLTDTQY
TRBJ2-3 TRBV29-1 SVDERRRESDTQY
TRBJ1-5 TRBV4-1 ASSQDGAGVSNQPQH
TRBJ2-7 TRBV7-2 ASSSNRVYEQY
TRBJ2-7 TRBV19 ASSIVAGLDEQY
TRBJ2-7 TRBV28 ASSPGTGLEEQY
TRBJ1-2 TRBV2 ASSGPRDRGSGYT
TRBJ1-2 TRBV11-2 ASSLAGQGGGYT
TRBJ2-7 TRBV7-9 ASSPSSGEQY
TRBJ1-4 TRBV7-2 ASSLQGSNEKLF
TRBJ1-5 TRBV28 ASITGLGQPQH
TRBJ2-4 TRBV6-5 ASKIEGGNIQY
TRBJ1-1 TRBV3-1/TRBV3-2 ASSPTGGGPEAF